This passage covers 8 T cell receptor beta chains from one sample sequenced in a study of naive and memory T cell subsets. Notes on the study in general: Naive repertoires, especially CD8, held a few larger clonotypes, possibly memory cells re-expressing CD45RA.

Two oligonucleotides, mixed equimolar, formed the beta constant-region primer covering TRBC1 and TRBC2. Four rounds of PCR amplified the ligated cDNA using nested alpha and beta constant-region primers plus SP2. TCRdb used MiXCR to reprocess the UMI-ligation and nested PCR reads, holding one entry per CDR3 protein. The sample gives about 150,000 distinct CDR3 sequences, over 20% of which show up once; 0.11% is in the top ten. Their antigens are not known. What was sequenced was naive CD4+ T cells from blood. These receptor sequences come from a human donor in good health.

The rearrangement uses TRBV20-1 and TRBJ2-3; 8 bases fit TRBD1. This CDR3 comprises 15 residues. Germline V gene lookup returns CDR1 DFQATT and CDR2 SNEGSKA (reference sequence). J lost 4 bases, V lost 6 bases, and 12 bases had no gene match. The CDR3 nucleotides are TGCAGTGCCTTAGAACAGGGGGAGTTGGCAGATACGCAGTATTTT. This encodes CSALEQGELADTQYF.

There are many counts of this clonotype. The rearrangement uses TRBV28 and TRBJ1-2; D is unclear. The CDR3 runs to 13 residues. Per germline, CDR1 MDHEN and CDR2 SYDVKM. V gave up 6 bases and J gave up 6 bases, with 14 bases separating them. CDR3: CASRLPRGNGYTF. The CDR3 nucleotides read TGTGCCAGCAGGCTCCCCAGAGGGAATGGCTACACCTTC.

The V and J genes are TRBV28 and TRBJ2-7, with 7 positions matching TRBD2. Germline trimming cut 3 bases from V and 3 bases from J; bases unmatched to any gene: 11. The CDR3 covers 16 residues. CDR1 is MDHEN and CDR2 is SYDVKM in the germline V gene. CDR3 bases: TGTGCCAGCAGTTTCTTTATGGGCGGGAGTATCTACGAGCAGTACTTC. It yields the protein CASSFFMGGSIYEQYF.

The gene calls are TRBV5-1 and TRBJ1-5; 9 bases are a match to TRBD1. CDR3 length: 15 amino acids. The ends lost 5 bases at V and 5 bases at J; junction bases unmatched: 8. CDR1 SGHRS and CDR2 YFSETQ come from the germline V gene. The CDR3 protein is CASRQGAAGDQPQHF. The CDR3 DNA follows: TGCGCCAGCAGACAGGGGGCGGCTGGCGATCAGCCCCAGCATTTT.

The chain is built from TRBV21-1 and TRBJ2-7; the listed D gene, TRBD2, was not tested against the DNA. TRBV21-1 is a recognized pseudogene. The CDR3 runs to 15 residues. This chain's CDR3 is CASSSGAGGAYEQYF. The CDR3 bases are TGTGCCAGCAGCAGCGGGGCGGGAGGGGCCTACGAGCAGTACTTC.

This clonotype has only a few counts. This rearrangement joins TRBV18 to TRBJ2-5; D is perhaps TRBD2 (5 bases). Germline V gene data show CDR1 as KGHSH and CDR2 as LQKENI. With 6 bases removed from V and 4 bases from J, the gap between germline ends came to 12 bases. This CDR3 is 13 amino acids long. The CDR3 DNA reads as TGTGCCAGCTCCAAGGGAGTGAGAGAGACCCAGTACTTC. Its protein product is CASSKGVRETQYF. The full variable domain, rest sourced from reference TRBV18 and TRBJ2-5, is NAGVMQNPRHLVRRRGQEARLRCSPMKGHSHVYWYRQLPEEGLKFMVYLQKENIIDESGMPKERFSAEFPKEGPSILRIQQVVRGDSAAYFCASSKGVRETQYFGPGTRLLVL.

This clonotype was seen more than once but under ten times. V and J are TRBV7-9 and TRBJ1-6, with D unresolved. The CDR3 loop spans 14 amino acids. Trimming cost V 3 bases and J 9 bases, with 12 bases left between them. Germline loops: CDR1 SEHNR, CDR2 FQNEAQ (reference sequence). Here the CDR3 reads CASSLGGPTSPLHF. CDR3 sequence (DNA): TGTGCCAGCAGCTTGGGCGGGCCCACTTCACCCCTCCACTTT.

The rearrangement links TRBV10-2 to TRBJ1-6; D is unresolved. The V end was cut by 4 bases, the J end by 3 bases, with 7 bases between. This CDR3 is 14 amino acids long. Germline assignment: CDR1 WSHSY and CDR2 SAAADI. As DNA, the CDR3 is TGCGCCAGCAGTGTGCCGGGCTATAATTCACCCCTCCACTTT. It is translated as CASSVPGYNSPLHF.